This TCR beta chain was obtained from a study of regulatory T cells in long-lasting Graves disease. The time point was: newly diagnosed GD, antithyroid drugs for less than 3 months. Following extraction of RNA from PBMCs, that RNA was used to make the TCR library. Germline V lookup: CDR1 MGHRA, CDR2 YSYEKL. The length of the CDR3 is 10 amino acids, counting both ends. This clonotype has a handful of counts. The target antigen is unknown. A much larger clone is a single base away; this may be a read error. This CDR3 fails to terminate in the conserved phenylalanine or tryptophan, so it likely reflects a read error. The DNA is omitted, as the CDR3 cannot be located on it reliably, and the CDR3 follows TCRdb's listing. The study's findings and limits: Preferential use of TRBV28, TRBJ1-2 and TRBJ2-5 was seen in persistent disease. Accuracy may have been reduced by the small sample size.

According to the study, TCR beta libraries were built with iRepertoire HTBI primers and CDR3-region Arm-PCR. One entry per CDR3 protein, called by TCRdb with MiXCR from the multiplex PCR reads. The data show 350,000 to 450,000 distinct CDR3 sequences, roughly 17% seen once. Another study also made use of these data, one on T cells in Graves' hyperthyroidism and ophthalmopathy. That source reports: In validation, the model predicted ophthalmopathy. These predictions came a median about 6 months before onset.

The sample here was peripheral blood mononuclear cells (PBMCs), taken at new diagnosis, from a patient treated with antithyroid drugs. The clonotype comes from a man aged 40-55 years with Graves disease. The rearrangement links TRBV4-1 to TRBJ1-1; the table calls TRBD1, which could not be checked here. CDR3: CASSLGREQG.